This T cell receptor (beta chain) was recorded in a study of identical twins (dated by TCRdb to about 2016). About the study as a whole: To test whether fetal clonotypes persist, this study deep-sequenced TCR alpha and beta repertoires from monozygotic twins, from unrelated adults of various ages, and from cord blood. To rule out contamination, the twin experiments were replicated at different times with different library preparation protocols.

Library prep was done by 5' RACE. Sequencing was carried out with an Illumina HiSeq 2000. A universal primer binding site was added through template switching, and the final cDNA carried a unique molecular identifier so that TCR cDNA molecules could be counted accurately. First-strand cDNA for TCR alpha and beta chains was synthesized from specific primers in the conserved constant-segment region. To control for contamination, each cDNA library was double barcoded with a SMART-Mk sample barcode plus Illumina barcodes. Two successive PCR steps introduced TruSeq adapter sequences along with Illumina sample barcodes. Sequencing of the TCR alpha and beta cDNA libraries was done on the Illumina HiSeq platform using custom primers. In the source study's methods: MiGEC was used to process raw reads and extract unique molecular identifiers, and MiXCR was used to find CDR3 positions. For each individual, recombination models were inferred using an EM algorithm with the repgenHMM and IGoR tools. Shared clonotype analysis was performed with the tcR package in R, normalizing sharing by the product of cloneset sizes. To study raw recombination without the effects of thymic and clonal selection, out-of-frame nonproductive sequences were analyzed. The raw public data were reprocessed by TCRdb itself: fastp quality trimming at Q25, MiXCR clonotype calling, in-frame beta chains only. Entries that share a CDR3 protein sequence are merged under the most common genes and DNA. TCRdb, not the original authors, processed these V and J calls. This sample has some 500,000 distinct CDR3 sequences in its table, and approximately 15% of those were observed once. The ten largest clones capture more than 0.8% of the sample.

Every donor in the study was a healthy Caucasian. Three pairs of female monozygotic twins, all aged about 18 to 29 years, made up the twin cohort. CD4+ and CD8+ T cell populations were isolated with positive isolation kits from Invitrogen. Points on this clonotype: The target of this receptor is not known. No much larger clonotype is one base removed from it; base qualities were not supplied.

V sheds 0 bases and J sheds 7 bases, leaving 16 bases between their ends. Based on the germline V gene, the CDR1 and CDR2 sequences are SGDLS and YYNGEE. CDR3 length: 15 amino acids, cysteine to phenylalanine. Just the 45-base CDR3 DNA is kept, in frame starting at base 1. The full study reports these points: Fewer insertions were carried by abundant cord blood beta clonotypes; a weaker similar trend was observed in young adult naive repertoires, while no such trend was observed in memory repertoires. Zero-insertion analyses could be partly confounded by invariant T cells such as MAIT and iNKT, although diverse VJ usage argued against such confounding for most clonotypes. The excess sharing between twins in beta out-of-frame sequences was weaker because fewer shared sequences reduced the signal-to-noise ratio. Compared with coincidental sharing between unrelated individuals, an excess of low generation-probability sequences was observed among out-of-frame TCR alpha sequences shared between twins. In monozygotic twins, out-of-frame TCR alpha sharing was systematically underestimated by recombination models, although the models agreed with sharing between unrelated individuals. Conclusions relied on cross-sectional statistical analysis, since the same donors could not be followed over many years.

A further study also used this sample, focusing on yellow fever vaccine responses in identical twins. The second publication reports: According to the authors, the vaccine-induced T cell response in identical twins seemed to be partly convergent and partly specific to each individual. Focusing on identical twins, the study followed the T cell clones that responded to the vaccine, and did so with precision.

The rearrangement combines TRBV9 with TRBJ2-5; a tentative D call is TRBD2 (6 bases match). The source is a woman aged 18 to 35 in good health. The source material was CD4+ T cells sorted from blood. The CDR3 amino acid sequence is: CASSVAQLAFATQYF. The sequenced DNA is TGTGCCAGCAGCGTAGCGCAACTAGCCTTTGCGACCCAGTACTTC.